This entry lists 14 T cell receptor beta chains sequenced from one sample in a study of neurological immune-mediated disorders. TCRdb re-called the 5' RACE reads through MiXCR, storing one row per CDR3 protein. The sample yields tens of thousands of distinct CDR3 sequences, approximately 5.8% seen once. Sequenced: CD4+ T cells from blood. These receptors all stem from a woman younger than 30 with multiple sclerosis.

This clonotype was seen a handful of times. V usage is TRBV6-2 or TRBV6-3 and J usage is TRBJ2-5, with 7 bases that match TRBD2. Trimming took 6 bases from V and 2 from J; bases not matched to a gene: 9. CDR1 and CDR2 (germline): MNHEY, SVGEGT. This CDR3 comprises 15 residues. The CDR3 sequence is CASRLTPSGQETQYF. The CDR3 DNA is TGTGCCAGCAGACTCACACCTAGCGGACAAGAGACCCAGTACTTC.

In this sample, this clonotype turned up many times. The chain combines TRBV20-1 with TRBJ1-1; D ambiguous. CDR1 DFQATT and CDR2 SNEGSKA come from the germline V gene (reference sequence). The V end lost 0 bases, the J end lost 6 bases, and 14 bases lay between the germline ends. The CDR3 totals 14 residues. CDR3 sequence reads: CSARESVGAAEAFF. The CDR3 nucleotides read TGCAGTGCTAGAGAATCGGTGGGAGCCGCTGAAGCTTTCTTT.

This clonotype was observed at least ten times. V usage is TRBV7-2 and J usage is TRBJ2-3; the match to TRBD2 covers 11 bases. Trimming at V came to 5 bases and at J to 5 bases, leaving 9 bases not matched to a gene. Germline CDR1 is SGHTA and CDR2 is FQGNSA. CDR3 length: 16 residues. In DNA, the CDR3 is TGTGCCAGCAGCAACCCGGGTCTAGCGGGAGGAGATACGCAGTATTTT. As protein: CASSNPGLAGGDTQYF.

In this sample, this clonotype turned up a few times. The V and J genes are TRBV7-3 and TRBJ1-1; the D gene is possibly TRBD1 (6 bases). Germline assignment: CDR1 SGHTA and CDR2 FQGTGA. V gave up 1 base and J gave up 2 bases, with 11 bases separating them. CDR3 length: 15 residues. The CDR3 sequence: CASSLNGQINTEAFF. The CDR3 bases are TGTGCCAGCAGCTTAAATGGACAGATAAACACTGAAGCTTTCTTT.

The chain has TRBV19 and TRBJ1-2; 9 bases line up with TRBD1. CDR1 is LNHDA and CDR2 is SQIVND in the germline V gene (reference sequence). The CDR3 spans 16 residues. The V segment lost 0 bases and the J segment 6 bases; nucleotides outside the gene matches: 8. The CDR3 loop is CASSIERDRVYDGYTF. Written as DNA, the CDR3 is TGTGCCAGTAGTATAGAGCGGGACAGGGTGTACGATGGCTACACCTTC. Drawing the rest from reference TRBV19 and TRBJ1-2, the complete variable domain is DGGITQSPKYLFRKEGQNVTLSCEQNLNHDAMYWYRQDPGQGLRLIYYSQIVNDFQKGDIAEGYSVSREKKESFPLTVTSAQKNPTAFYLCASSIERDRVYDGYTFGSGTRLTVV.

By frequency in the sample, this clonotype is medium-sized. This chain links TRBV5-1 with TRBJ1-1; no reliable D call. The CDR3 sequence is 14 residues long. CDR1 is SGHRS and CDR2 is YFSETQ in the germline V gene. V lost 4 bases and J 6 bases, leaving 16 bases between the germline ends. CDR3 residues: CASSTSYQVSEAFF. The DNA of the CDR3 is TGCGCCAGCAGCACTAGTTACCAGGTGTCTGAAGCTTTCTTT.

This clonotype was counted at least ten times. The CDR3 sequence is CSARDPLHLNSPLHF. DNA of the CDR3: TGCAGTGCTAGAGATCCACTCCATCTTAATTCACCCCTCCACTTT. The chain couples TRBV20-1 to TRBJ1-6, with D uncertain. The CDR3 length is 15 residues. Trimming took 0 bases from V and 6 from J, leaving 12 bases between them. The germline V gene encodes CDR1 DFQATT and CDR2 SNEGSKA (reference sequence).

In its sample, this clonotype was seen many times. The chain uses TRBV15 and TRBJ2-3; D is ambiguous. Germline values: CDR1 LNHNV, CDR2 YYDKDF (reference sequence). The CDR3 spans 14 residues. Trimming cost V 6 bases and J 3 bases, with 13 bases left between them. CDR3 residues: CATSVGPPTDTQYF. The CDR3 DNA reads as TGTGCCACCAGTGTCGGGCCGCCTACAGATACGCAGTATTTT.

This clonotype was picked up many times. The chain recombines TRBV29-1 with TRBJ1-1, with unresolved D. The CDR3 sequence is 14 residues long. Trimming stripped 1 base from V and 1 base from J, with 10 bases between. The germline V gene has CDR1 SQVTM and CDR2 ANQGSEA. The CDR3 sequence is CSVEVTRANTEAFF. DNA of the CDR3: TGCAGCGTTGAAGTAACAAGGGCGAACACTGAAGCTTTCTTT.

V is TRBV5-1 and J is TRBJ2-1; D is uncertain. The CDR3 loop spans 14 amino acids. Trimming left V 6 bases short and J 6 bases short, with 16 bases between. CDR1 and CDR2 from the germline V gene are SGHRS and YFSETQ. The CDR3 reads CASNPLGTINEQFF. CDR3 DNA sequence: TGCGCCAGCAACCCCCTTGGCACTATCAATGAGCAGTTCTTC.

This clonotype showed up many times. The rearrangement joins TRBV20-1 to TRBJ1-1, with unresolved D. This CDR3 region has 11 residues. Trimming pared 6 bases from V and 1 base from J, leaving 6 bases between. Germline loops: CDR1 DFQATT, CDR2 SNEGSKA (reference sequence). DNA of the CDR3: TGCAGTGCCGCCCCGAACACTGAAGCTTTCTTT. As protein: CSAAPNTEAFF.

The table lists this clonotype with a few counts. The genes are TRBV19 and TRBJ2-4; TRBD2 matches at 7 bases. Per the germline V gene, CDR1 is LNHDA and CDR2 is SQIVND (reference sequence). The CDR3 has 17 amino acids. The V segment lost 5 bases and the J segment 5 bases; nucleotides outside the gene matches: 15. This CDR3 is CASSYWGGGPSENIQYF. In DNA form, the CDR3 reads TGTGCCAGTAGTTACTGGGGGGGAGGGCCGTCAGAAAACATTCAGTACTTC.

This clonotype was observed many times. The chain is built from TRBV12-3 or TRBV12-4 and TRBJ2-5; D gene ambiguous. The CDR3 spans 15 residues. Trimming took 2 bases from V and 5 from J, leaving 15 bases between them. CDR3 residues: CASSLLTAFPETQYF. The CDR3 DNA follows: TGTGCCAGCAGTTTACTGACCGCATTTCCCGAGACCCAGTACTTC.

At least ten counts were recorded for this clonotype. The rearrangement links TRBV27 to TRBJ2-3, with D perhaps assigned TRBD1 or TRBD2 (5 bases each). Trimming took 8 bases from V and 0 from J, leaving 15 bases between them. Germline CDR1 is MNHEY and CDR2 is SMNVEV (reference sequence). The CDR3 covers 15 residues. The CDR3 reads CASRTTGTSTDTQYF. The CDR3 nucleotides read TGTGCCAGCCGCACGACCGGGACCAGCACAGATACGCAGTATTTT.